This TCR beta chain was captured in a study of identical twins. Study findings and constraints: Out-of-frame alpha sequences common to twins were enriched for low generation probability. Part of the zero-insertion signal could reflect confounding by invariant MAIT and iNKT cells. Among monozygotic twins, out-of-frame TCR alpha sharing exceeded what models predicted.

Template switching added a universal primer site; cDNA carried unique molecular identifiers. TCRdb redid the calling of the 5' RACE reads with MiXCR, one entry per CDR3 protein. This repertoire shows 1.5 million to 2 million distinct CDR3 sequences, less than 35% found once; its top ten account for around 0.3%. This clonotype was observed a single time. The antigen remains undetermined. This CDR3 region has 16 residues. The V segment lost 6 bases and the J segment 1 base; nucleotides outside the gene matches: 11. Germline CDR1 and CDR2: DFQATT and SNEGSKA (reference sequence). The sample consisted of cord blood. This clonotype was sampled from a newborn girl in good health. The gene calls are TRBV20-1 and TRBJ2-1; 8 nucleotides match TRBD2. CDR3 DNA: TGCAGTGCCCGAACCCGGGGGGGAGGATCCTACAATGAGCAGTTCTTC. Protein sequence: CSARTRGGGSYNEQFF.